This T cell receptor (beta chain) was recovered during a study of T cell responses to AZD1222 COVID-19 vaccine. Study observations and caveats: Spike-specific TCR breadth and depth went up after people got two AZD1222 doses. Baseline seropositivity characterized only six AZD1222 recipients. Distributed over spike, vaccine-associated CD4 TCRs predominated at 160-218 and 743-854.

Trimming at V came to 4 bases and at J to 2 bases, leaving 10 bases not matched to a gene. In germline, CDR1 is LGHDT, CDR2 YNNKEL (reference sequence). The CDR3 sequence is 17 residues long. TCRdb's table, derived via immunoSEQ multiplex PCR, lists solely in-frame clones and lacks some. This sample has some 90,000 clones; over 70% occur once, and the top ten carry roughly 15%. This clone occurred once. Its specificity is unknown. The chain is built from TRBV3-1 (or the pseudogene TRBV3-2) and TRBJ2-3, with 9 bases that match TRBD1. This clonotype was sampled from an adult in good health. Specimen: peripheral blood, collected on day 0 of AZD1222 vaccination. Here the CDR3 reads CASSRKRGQGHTDTQYF. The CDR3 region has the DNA TGTGCCAGCAGCCGGAAAAGGGGACAGGGCCACACAGATACGCAGTATTTT.